This T cell receptor beta chain was identified in a study of control samples from healthy donors and cancer patients. The assay was immunoSEQ multiplex PCR, and TCRdb's table has in-frame clones only and misses some. The sample has 75,000 to 90,000 clones; around 91% are singletons. The CDR3 contains 15 residues. With V trimmed by 5 bases and J by 9 bases, 6 bases remained unmatched. The germline CDR1 and CDR2 sequences are LGHNT and FRNRAP. This TCR came from a man aged 50 to 60 in good health. The gene calls are TRBV12-5 and TRBJ1-6; 11 nucleotides match TRBD1. Sequencing was performed on blood. The CDR3 nucleotides are TGTGCTAGTGGTCATGGACAGGGGGCGATTTCACCCCTCCACTTT. Translation: CASGHGQGAISPLHF.